The 27 T cell receptor beta chains below all came from one sample that was sequenced in a study of CXCR3-negative and CXCR3-positive naive CD8 T cells. The study made its TRB cDNA libraries by 5' RACE, adding UMI labels. Following a re-call of the 5' RACE reads, TCRdb has one entry per CDR3 protein and lacks DNA. This sample contains about 41,000 distinct CDR3 sequences. What was sequenced was naive CXCR3- CD8+ T cells from blood. Subset indicated: CD45RO-CCR7+CD27+CD95- naive CD8+ T cells lacking CXCR3 (TNR3-). Receptors originate from a human donor in good health. Some clones in this sample may be carry-over from other donors' samples.

V gene TRBV12-3 or TRBV12-4 combines with J gene TRBJ1-1; the D call from TCRdb, TRBD1, cannot be confirmed without DNA. The CDR3 has 12 amino acids. The CDR3 is CASSYGRDEAFF.

V gene TRBV7-9 combines with J gene TRBJ1-2. Per the germline V gene, CDR1 is SEHNR and CDR2 is FQNEAQ (reference sequence). The CDR3 runs 14 residues. The CDR3 sequence is CASSLVPGRDGYTF.

The chain employs TRBV28 and TRBJ2-1; TCRdb calls TRBD1, which cannot be checked without DNA. CDR3 length: 16 residues. The V gene's germline CDR1 is MDHEN and CDR2 SYDVKM. Here the CDR3 reads CASSFFPGGAYNEQFF.

The chain joins TRBV29-1 to TRBJ2-7; no DNA is available, so the TRBD1 call from TCRdb remains unchecked. Looked up from germline, CDR1 is SQVTM and CDR2 is ANQGSEA. The CDR3 sequence is 13 residues long. The CDR3 sequence: CSVRGQPSYEQYF.

The chain couples TRBV6-5 to TRBJ2-7. The CDR3 is made up of 14 amino acids. The germline CDR1 and CDR2 sequences are MNHEY and SVGAGI. The CDR3 reads CASSPNRGPYEQYF.

J is TRBJ1-5 and V is TRBV27; TCRdb's D call of TRBD1 is untestable without DNA. The CDR3 runs to 16 residues. The germline CDR1 and CDR2 sequences are MNHEY and SMNVEV (reference sequence). CDR3 region: CASSSAGDISNQPQHF.

This sequence joins TRBV29-1 and TRBJ1-1; TCRdb gives TRBD1 as the D gene, but with no DNA this cannot be confirmed. CDR3 length: 13 residues. Germline values: CDR1 SQVTM, CDR2 ANQGSEA. This CDR3 is CSASGTEATEAFF.

V is TRBV6-5 and J is TRBJ2-2. Germline values: CDR1 MNHEY, CDR2 SVGAGI. This CDR3 is built from 12 residues. CDR3 region: CASSQVAGELFF.

The V gene is TRBV6-1, the J gene TRBJ2-1. The CDR3 is 16 amino acids. Germline CDR1 is MNHNS and CDR2 is SASEGT. CDR3 region: CASSESIFEAANEQFF.

This chain links TRBV19 with TRBJ2-1; checking the TCRdb D call of TRBD2 is not possible without DNA. Germline CDR1 LNHDA, CDR2 SQIVND (reference sequence). The CDR3 runs 15 residues. This CDR3 is CASSMVRGGPNEQFF.

The genes are TRBV11-1 and TRBJ2-7. The length of the CDR3 is 11 residues. CDR1 is SGHAT and CDR2 is FQDESV in the germline V gene (reference sequence). The CDR3 loop is CASTVNYEQYF.

The rearrangement links TRBV29-1 to TRBJ2-1; no DNA is available, so the TRBD1 call from TCRdb remains unchecked. There are 12 residues in the CDR3. The germline V gene has CDR1 SQVTM and CDR2 ANQGSEA. The CDR3 sequence: CSGGDREIEQFF.

This chain uses TRBV4-2 with TRBJ1-2; without DNA, the TCRdb call of TRBD1 cannot be checked. CDR1 and CDR2 from the germline V gene are LGHNA and YNFKEQ. This CDR3 comprises 11 residues. CDR3 in amino acids: CASSRGQGYTF.

This chain uses TRBV7-9 with TRBJ2-7; TCRdb indicates TRBD2, and absent DNA this call remains unverified. From germline, CDR1 is SEHNR and CDR2 FQNEAQ (reference sequence). The CDR3 is 14 amino acids. The chain's CDR3 is CASSPREEGGEQYF.

The CDR3 spells CASRTPGAGDQETQYF. The V and J genes are TRBV28 and TRBJ2-5; the D call of TRBD1 rests on TCRdb alone, since no DNA is present to check it. This CDR3 spans 16 amino acids. CDR1 and CDR2 (germline): MDHEN, SYDVKM.

The gene calls are TRBV5-1 and TRBJ2-1. This CDR3 is built from 13 residues. CDR1 SGHRS and CDR2 YFSETQ come from the germline V gene. CDR3 loop: CASSATNDNEQFF. The whole variable domain, filled in from reference TRBV5-1 and TRBJ2-1, reads KAGVTQTPRYLIKTRGQQVTLSCSPISGHRSVSWYQQTPGQGLQFLFEYFSETQRNKGNFPGRFSGRQFSNSRSEMNVSTLELGDSALYLCASSATNDNEQFFGPGTRLTVL.

J is TRBJ2-2 and V is TRBV6-1; the D call of TRBD1 rests on TCRdb alone, since no DNA is present to check it. CDR3 length: 17 residues. Germline lookup yields CDR1 MNHNS and CDR2 SASEGT. CDR3 region: CASTGGGGSEDTGELFF.

The gene calls are TRBV13 and TRBJ2-7; checking the TCRdb D call of TRBD1 is not possible without DNA. Germline assignment: CDR1 PRHDT and CDR2 FYEKMQ (reference sequence). This CDR3 comprises 15 residues. CDR3 sequence reads: CASSLRTGGLYEQYF.

The chain uses TRBV9 and TRBJ1-1. Germline V CDR1 and CDR2: SGDLS, YYNGEE. This CDR3 is 13 amino acids long. The CDR3 loop is CASSVVPNTEAFF.

The rearrangement uses TRBV5-1 and TRBJ1-3. CDR3 length: 15 residues. The germline V gene has CDR1 SGHRS and CDR2 YFSETQ. This chain's CDR3 is CASSLDRGSGNTIYF.

The chain is built from TRBV28 and TRBJ2-3; TCRdb reports TRBD1, a call that lacks DNA to check it against. In germline, CDR1 is MDHEN, CDR2 SYDVKM. The CDR3 contains 14 residues. The CDR3 is CASSFLDAPDTQYF.

The rearrangement links TRBV29-1 to TRBJ2-5; the TCRdb call, TRBD1, lacks DNA for checking. Germline V gene sequence: CDR1 SQVTM, CDR2 ANQGSEA. This CDR3 comprises 15 residues. CDR3 amino acids: CSVELVGRYQETQYF.

The chain combines TRBV12-3 or TRBV12-4 with TRBJ1-5. The CDR3 sequence is 15 residues long. This CDR3 reads CASSLGGLGNQPQHF.

This sequence joins TRBV7-8 and TRBJ2-1. The CDR3 sequence is 13 residues long. The germline CDR1 and CDR2 sequences are SGHVS and FQNEAQ. CDR3 protein: CASSLGQYNEQFF.

J is TRBJ1-2 and V is TRBV29-1. Germline V gene data show CDR1 as SQVTM and CDR2 as ANQGSEA. This CDR3 contains 12 residues. The CDR3 loop reads CSVVLPSRGYTF.

The CDR3 sequence: CSVVAGVTEAFF. The V gene is TRBV29-1, the J gene TRBJ1-1; there is no DNA to check the TCRdb D call of TRBD1. CDR1 and CDR2 (germline): SQVTM, ANQGSEA. The CDR3 runs to 12 residues.

This chain's CDR3 is CASRLTGNLEAFF. The genes are TRBV12-3 or TRBV12-4 and TRBJ1-1. The CDR3 has 13 residues.